These 23 T cell receptor beta chains came from one sample sequenced in a study of cytomegalovirus exposure and HLA in healthy donors. Assay: immunoSEQ multiplex PCR; the TCRdb copy retains only in-frame clones and omits some. The sample yields about 130,000 clones, 85% to 95% seen once. Input material: PBMCs. The receptor source for this set is a woman aged 18 to 35 in good health and CMV-seronegative.

V and J are TRBV5-1 and TRBJ2-5, with TRBD2 matching over 13 bases. There are 15 residues in the CDR3. Germline V gene data show CDR1 as SGHRS and CDR2 as YFSETQ. V was pared by 4 bases and J by 3 bases, with 3 bases of the junction left unmatched. The CDR3 region has the DNA TGCGCCAGCAGCGGCGGGACTAGCGGGGAAGAGACCCAGTACTTC. It yields the protein CASSGGTSGEETQYF. The variable domain in full, completed from reference TRBV5-1 and TRBJ2-5, reads KAGVTQTPRYLIKTRGQQVTLSCSPISGHRSVSWYQQTPGQGLQFLFEYFSETQRNKGNFPGRFSGRQFSNSRSEMNVSTLELGDSALYLCASSGGTSGEETQYFGPGTRLLVL.

CDR3 sequence: CASSLGLAYEQYF. DNA of the CDR3: TGTGCCAGCAGTCTTGGACTAGCCTACGAGCAGTACTTC. The V gene is TRBV6-1, the J gene TRBJ2-7, with 7 bases fitting TRBD2. V lost 5 bases, J lost 2 bases, and 3 bases stayed unmatched. The CDR3 is 13 residues long. Per germline, CDR1 MNHNS and CDR2 SASEGT.

V gene TRBV21-1 combines with J gene TRBJ2-3; the D call TRBD1 from the table was never checked on the DNA. TRBV21-1 is flagged as a pseudogene. This CDR3 contains 15 residues. The CDR3 nucleotides read TGTGCCAGCAGCCGAATCAAGGGGGATTGGATTACGCAGTATTTT. Protein product: CASSRIKGDWITQYF.

The J gene is TRBJ1-1, the V gene TRBV5-1; D unresolved. CDR3 length equals 11 residues. The germline V and J ends were trimmed by 8 bases and 0 bases, with 5 bases remaining between them. CDR1 and CDR2 from the germline V gene are SGHRS and YFSETQ. The CDR3 DNA reads TGCGCCAGTCGTATGAACACTGAAGCTTTCTTT. Translating it yields CASRMNTEAFF.

This clone was seen only once. The V and J genes are TRBV28 and TRBJ1-4; 11 bases are a match to TRBD1. CDR1 and CDR2 from the germline V gene are MDHEN and SYDVKM. The V and J ends lost 2 bases and 5 bases, in that order; junction bases with no gene match: 1. The CDR3 covers 15 residues. The chain's CDR3 is CASSLGTGGNEKLFF. As DNA, the CDR3 is TGTGCCAGCAGTTTAGGGACAGGGGGGAATGAAAAACTGTTTTTT.

This clone was counted a single time. The chain employs TRBV30 and TRBJ2-5; the match to TRBD1 covers 7 bases. The V segment lost 3 bases and the J segment 1 base; nucleotides outside the gene matches: 14. CDR3 size: 17 residues. CDR1 GTSNPN and CDR2 SVGIG come from the germline V gene (reference sequence). The CDR3 DNA is TGTGCCTGGAGCGCTAACAGGGGTCCCTGGGGCCAAGAGACCCAGTACTTC. It yields the protein CAWSANRGPWGQETQYF.

V gene TRBV6-1 combines with J gene TRBJ1-2, with 7 nucleotides matching TRBD1. With V trimmed by 6 bases and J by 1 base, 5 bases remained unmatched. CDR3 length: 14 amino acids. Looked up from germline, CDR1 is MNHNS and CDR2 is SASEGT. CDR3 amino acids: CASSPGQDNYGYTF. CDR3 nucleotides: TGTGCCAGCAGCCCCGGACAGGATAACTATGGCTACACCTTC.

V gene TRBV9 combines with J gene TRBJ1-1; 9 bases align to TRBD1. This CDR3 has 17 residues. The germline CDR1 and CDR2 sequences are SGDLS and YYNGEE. The junction had 9 bases not matched to a gene; V was cut back by 3 bases and J by 0 bases. The CDR3 here is CASSDPTGGLMNTEAFF. The CDR3 nucleotides are TGTGCCAGCAGCGACCCGACAGGGGGGTTAATGAACACTGAAGCTTTCTTT. Together with reference TRBV9 and TRBJ1-1, the CDR3 gives the full variable domain: DSGVTQTPKHLITATGQRVTLRCSPRSGDLSVYWYQQSLDQGLQFLIQYYNGEERAKGNILERFSAQQFPDLHSELNLSSLELGDSALYFCASSDPTGGLMNTEAFFGQGTRLTVV.

The chain is built from TRBV18 and TRBJ2-7, with TRBD1 identical over 10 bases. The CDR3 loop spans 15 amino acids. CDR1 is KGHSH, CDR2 LQKENI, per germline. V was pared by 6 bases and J by 6 bases, with 11 bases of the junction left unmatched. CDR3 in DNA: TGTGCCAGCTCGCCCGACAGGGGGCTATCGGTCGAGCAGTACTTC. Amino acid sequence: CASSPDRGLSVEQYF.

V gene TRBV7-9 combines with J gene TRBJ1-4; D remains unclear. The CDR3 has 14 amino acids. Germline CDR1 and CDR2: SEHNR and FQNEAQ (reference sequence). The V end lost 5 bases, the J end lost 7 bases, and 14 bases lay between the germline ends. CDR3 protein: CASSPEGRVEKLFF. The CDR3 coding sequence is TGTGCCAGCAGCCCAGAAGGGCGGGTTGAAAAACTGTTTTTT.

V gene TRBV6-1 combines with J gene TRBJ1-2; TRBD1 aligns across 7 bases. CDR1 MNHNS and CDR2 SASEGT come from the germline V gene. With V trimmed by 1 base and J by 4 bases, 9 bases remained unmatched. This CDR3 spans 16 amino acids. The CDR3 loop reads CASSEDRQGDSYGYTF. The CDR3 coding sequence is TGTGCCAGCAGTGAAGACAGACAAGGGGACAGCTATGGCTACACCTTC.

This clone was seen a single time. V gene TRBV6-6 combines with J gene TRBJ1-5; unclear D gene. CDR1 and CDR2 (germline): MNHNY, SVGAGI (reference sequence). The CDR3 consists of 13 residues. The V end was cut by 6 bases, the J end by 0 bases, with 6 bases between. CDR3 sequence (DNA): TGTGCCAGCAGCACCTATAGCAATCAGCCCCAGCATTTT. Amino acid sequence: CASSTYSNQPQHF.

The V gene is TRBV7-9, the J gene TRBJ1-2; 7 bases fit TRBD1. The CDR3 length is 12 residues. V lost 5 bases and J lost 5; bases outside the gene matches: 2. Germline V gene data show CDR1 as SEHNR and CDR2 as FQNEAQ (reference sequence). The CDR3 DNA sequence: TGTGCCAGCAGCACACAGGGGTATGGCTACACCTTC. The encoded protein is CASSTQGYGYTF.

This clone has just a few counts. V usage is TRBV11-2 and J usage is TRBJ2-3, with D unclear. CDR3 length: 12 amino acids. Germline V CDR1 and CDR2: SGHAT, FQNNGV. Trimming stripped 4 bases from V and 7 bases from J, with 9 bases between. In nucleotides, the CDR3 is TGTGCCAGCAGCTCGACTGGATATACGCAGTATTTT. Its protein product is CASSSTGYTQYF.

Here the CDR3 reads CASSLANRGRGGYTF. In DNA, the CDR3 is TGTGCCAGCAGCTTAGCGAACAGGGGGCGGGGTGGCTACACCTTC. The chain employs TRBV7-9 and TRBJ1-2; 9 bases fit TRBD1. CDR1 is SEHNR, CDR2 FQNEAQ, per germline (reference sequence). CDR3 size: 15 residues. J was trimmed by 7 bases and V by 0 bases; bases with no gene match: 6.

The chain has TRBV12-5 and TRBJ2-3, with 8 bases lining up with TRBD2. The trim removed 5 bases at V and 0 bases at J, leaving 4 bases unmatched. Germline V gives CDR1 LGHNT, CDR2 FRNRAP. This CDR3 is 15 amino acids long. CDR3 sequence reads: CASGREGGSTDTQYF. DNA for the CDR3: TGTGCTAGTGGTCGGGAGGGGGGAAGCACAGATACGCAGTATTTT.

The gene calls are TRBV11-1 and TRBJ1-2; D not resolved. V lost 1 base and J 3 bases, leaving 9 bases between the germline ends. The CDR3 is 14 amino acids. CDR1 and CDR2 from the germline V gene are SGHAT and FQDESV (reference sequence). The CDR3 bases are TGTGCCAGCAGCTTAGATCAGGAAGACTATGGCTACACCTTC. It specifies CASSLDQEDYGYTF. Full variable domain (remainder filled in from reference TRBV11-1 and TRBJ1-2): EAEVAQSPRYKITEKSQAVAFWCDPISGHATLYWYRQILGQGPELLVQFQDESVVDDSQLPKDRFSAERLKGVDSTLKIQPAELGDSAMYLCASSLDQEDYGYTFGSGTRLTVV.

The chain joins TRBV7-6 to TRBJ2-7, with 8 bases lining up with TRBD1. J was trimmed by 5 bases and V by 0 bases; bases with no gene match: 12. This CDR3 has 17 amino acids. The germline CDR1 and CDR2 sequences are SGHVS and FNYEAQ. The CDR3 spells CASSLALAGGELHEQYF. The DNA of the CDR3 is TGTGCCAGCAGCTTAGCGCTTGCAGGGGGCGAACTCCACGAGCAGTACTTC.

V gene TRBV27 combines with J gene TRBJ2-1, with 10 bases matching TRBD2. The CDR3 runs to 20 residues. CDR1 is MNHEY and CDR2 is SMNVEV in the germline V gene (reference sequence). Trimming cost V 0 bases and J 7 bases; bases outside gene matches: 18. The CDR3 is CASSLSLTRSQREGRNEQFF. CDR3 nucleotide sequence: TGTGCCAGCAGTTTATCCCTTACGAGATCCCAGCGGGAGGGTCGGAATGAGCAGTTCTTC.

This rearrangement joins TRBV6-1 to TRBJ1-2; D is possibly TRBD1 (6 bases). There are 15 residues in the CDR3. V was trimmed by 6 bases and J by 8 bases, leaving 22 bases between them. Germline values: CDR1 MNHNS, CDR2 SASEGT. DNA of the CDR3: TGTGCCAGCAGGCGAACCGGGACACCGATTTTAGGCTACACCTTC. Translation: CASRRTGTPILGYTF.

The CDR3 protein is CAWTGSGNTIYF. The CDR3 DNA is TGTGCCTGGACAGGGTCTGGAAACACCATATATTTT. V gene TRBV30 combines with J gene TRBJ1-3, with a tentative D call TRBD1 (5 bases). With 4 bases removed from V and 1 base from J, the gap between germline ends came to 5 bases. CDR1 and CDR2 (germline): GTSNPN, SVGIG (reference sequence). The CDR3 contains 12 residues.

This sequence joins TRBV5-8 and TRBJ1-3, with D perhaps TRBD1 (6 bases). Germline V lookup: CDR1 SGHTS, CDR2 YDEGEE. Deletions cut 1 base from V and 0 bases from J, with 11 bases between. The CDR3 runs 16 residues. CDR3 nucleotides: TGTGCCAGCAGCTTGCAGGGGCCAAGCTCTGGAAACACCATATATTTT. Encoded protein: CASSLQGPSSGNTIYF.

The chain couples TRBV7-9 to TRBJ1-1; D uncertain. The germline V and J ends were trimmed by 5 bases and 5 bases, with 12 bases remaining between them. The CDR3 spans 13 residues. Germline assignment: CDR1 SEHNR and CDR2 FQNEAQ (reference sequence). CDR3 amino acids: CASSKGGLTEAFF. The DNA of the CDR3 is TGTGCCAGCAGCAAAGGAGGATTGACTGAAGCTTTCTTT. The variable domain in full, completed from reference TRBV7-9 and TRBJ1-1, reads DTGVSQNPRHKITKRGQNVTFRCDPISEHNRLYWYRQTLGQGPEFLTYFQNEAQLEKSRLLSDRFSAERPKGSFSTLEIQRTEQGDSAMYLCASSKGGLTEAFFGQGTRLTVV.